Below, one TCR beta chain is given with its context. Its antigen remains unidentified. No base-level quality is on record; no much larger clone is a single base apart. The data originate from a study of shared clonotypes between healthy human individuals (dated by TCRdb to 2018 to 2021). About the investigation overall: The cohort included three men and a couple of women between 18 and 49 years of age. Per donor, three plates each were used for CD4 naive and CD4 memory, two for CD8 naive, and one for CD8 memory. To estimate repertoire size and how much clonotype sharing occurs between individuals, the study deeply sequenced the blood TCR repertoires of roughly 5 healthy adults. Libraries were prepared and TCR repertoires were sequenced by different laboratories using diverse techniques, in order to increase sequencing depth and limit assay-specific biases. Per donor, leukapheresis produced somewhere between about 0.85 and 8.9 billion PBMCs. General findings and caveats noted by the study authors: Pairwise subsampling indicated that sequencing depth was expected to affect the degree of clonotype sharing among donors. Compared with non-shared clonotypes, the clonotypes found in all four sorted-subset donors had higher generation probabilities. The genetic and exposure-history diversity represented was limited by the small number of donors. Larger estimated clonotype richness was generally found for naive subsets than for memory subsets. Sampling was restricted to blood, and TCR repertoires in tissue are likely to differ from TCR repertoires in blood. Sharing across several donors was observed for around 4.8% of naive CD4, 3% to 4% of naive CD8, over 2% of memory CD4, and about 0.39% of memory CD8 clonotypes. Incomplete sequencing was indicated by rarefaction of sorted-subset datasets, despite the large sequencing depth.

Trimming at the junction amounts to 2 bases on V and 5 bases on J, and the germline ends lie 10 bases apart. The CDR3 covers 13 residues, taking in both the cysteine and the phenylalanine. Left in the record is the CDR3 DNA by itself, 39 bases read in frame from the first base. From a lookup of the germline V gene, CDR1 and CDR2 are SGHRS and YFSETQ. Donors were healthy HIV-negative adults with no recently reported acute infections or vaccinations. All donors were Caucasian adults living in Nashville, Tennessee, USA. CD4+ T cells were enriched through magnetic negative selection, after which naive cells were positively selected on CD45RA and the remaining negative fraction served as the memory subset. Blood was collected by leukapheresis, and PBMCs were isolated by Ficoll-Histopaque density gradient centrifugation and then cryopreserved in liquid nitrogen vapor phase. Analytical flow cytometry was used to check the purity and quantity of every magnetically sorted T cell population. Genomic DNA was isolated from every sorted fraction and measured by UV absorbance on a Nanodrop 2000c.

Using the deep immunoSEQ assay, TCR CDR3 regions were amplified from genomic DNA by multiplex PCR. Extracted genomic DNA from each cell subset was distributed evenly across all wells of several immunoSEQ 96-well plates, and each plate was treated as a replicate. For sorted subsets, roughly 190 ng of genomic DNA, equivalent to 25,000 to 35,000 T cell genomes, went into each replicate PCR. Purified libraries were quantified with a Qubit 3.0 fluorometer, sized on a Bioanalyzer 2100, and re-quantified with the KAPA Library Quantification kit. Every immunoSEQ 96-well plate was sequenced on a separate single-read 150-cycle Illumina NextSeq 550 flow cell. Processing in the source paper ran as follows. The immunoSEQ output contained only junctional sequences without quality scores, so filtering could not match that applied to full-length reads. Sequences were annotated with PyIR, a Python wrapper for IgBLAST v1.9, using IMGT germline references to assign V/J genes and CDR3. Any read was removed if the V/J assignment was weak (E-value above 1e-6), the CDR3 was missing, or the read contained stop codons, out-of-frame junctions, or ambiguous translated residues. A V3J clonotype was defined by an identical inferred V gene, J gene, and CDR3 amino acid sequence. To compute the percentage overlap between repertoires, the number of shared unique clonotypes was divided by the size of the smaller repertoire. Three approaches were used to assess repertoire richness: RTK rarefaction, the Chao1 estimator, and Recon v2.1 estimates of unobserved clonotypes. Generation probabilities for all TCRbeta clonotypes obtained by the gDNA method from a handful of donors were computed using OLGA. The table was pulled from immuneACCESS by TCRdb, which kept in-frame rearrangements only. Such tables lose some clones; where checked, under half of the loss comes from unresolved V genes, and the rest has no known cause. V and J calls and clone size are as listed in that table; D and trimming were resolved from the DNA. This sample holds a few million clones; more than 80% were observed only once. Under 0.15% of the sample rests with the top ten.

This receptor was taken from a man between 18 and 29 years old in good health. The chain couples TRBV5-1 to TRBJ2-5; no D segment can be confidently identified. Material for sequencing was naive CD4+ T cells sorted from blood. Sample cell subset or site, as interpreted from the label and publication: CD45RA+ positively selected. The CDR3 region: CASSFSVSETQYF. The DNA is TGCGCCAGCAGCTTTTCGGTTTCGGAGACCCAGTACTTC. The reference TRBV5-1 and TRBJ2-5 proteins fill in what lies around the CDR3, so the full variable domain reads KAGVTQTPRYLIKTRGQQVTLSCSPISGHRSVSWYQQTPGQGLQFLFEYFSETQRNKGNFPGRFSGRQFSNSRSEMNVSTLELGDSALYLCASSFSVSETQYFGPGTRLLVL.